What follows is one T cell receptor (beta chain) and its context. Its antigen remains unknown. Additional DNA sequences in this sample encode the identical CDR3. The sample is drawn from a study of shared clonotypes between healthy human individuals. Study results and limitations: Rarefaction revealed incomplete sorted-subset sequencing despite large depth.

Sequencing used immunoSEQ multiplex PCR; TCRdb keeps in-frame clones, though not all of them. The sample consists of approximately 980,000 clones, approximately 76% of them appearing once. The receptor was derived from a man aged 18-30 years in good health. The specimen was memory CD4+ T cells sorted from blood. Stated subset: CD45RA-negative fraction.

CDR3 DNA sequence: TGTGCCATCAGTGACTCTGGAGGTGGAAACACCATATATTTT. Encoded protein: CAISDSGGGNTIYF. This sequence joins TRBV10-3 and TRBJ1-3; D remains unclear. The CDR3 contains 14 residues. Trimming left V 3 bases short and J 3 bases short, with 9 bases between. Per germline, CDR1 ENHRY and CDR2 SYGVKD.